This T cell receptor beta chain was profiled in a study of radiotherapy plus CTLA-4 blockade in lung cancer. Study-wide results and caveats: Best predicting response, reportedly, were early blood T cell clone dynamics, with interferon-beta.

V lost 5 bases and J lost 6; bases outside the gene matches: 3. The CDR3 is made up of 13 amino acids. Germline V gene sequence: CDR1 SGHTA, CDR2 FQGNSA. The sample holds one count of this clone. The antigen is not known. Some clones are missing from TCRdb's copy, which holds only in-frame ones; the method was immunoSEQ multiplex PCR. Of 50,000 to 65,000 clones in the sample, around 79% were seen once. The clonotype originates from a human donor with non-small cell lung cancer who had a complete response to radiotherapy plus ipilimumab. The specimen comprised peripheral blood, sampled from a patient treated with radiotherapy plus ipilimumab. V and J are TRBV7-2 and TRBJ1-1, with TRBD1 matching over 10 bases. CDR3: CASSRQGASEAFF. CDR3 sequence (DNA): TGTGCCAGCAGCCGACAGGGGGCATCTGAAGCTTTCTTT.